One and the same sample provided the 6 T cell receptor beta chains below, sequenced in a study of Graves' ophthalmopathy and Graves' hyperthyroidism. TCR beta CDR3 amplification used RNA transcripts. Scientists carried out first-round RT-PCR using HTBI primers and then a second-round multiplex PCR. TCRdb processed the multiplex PCR reads anew with MiXCR; each CDR3 protein has one entry. The profile shows approximately 640,000 distinct CDR3 sequences, over 40% of them singletons. Sequencing used peripheral blood. The receptors come from an adult man with Graves' ophthalmopathy.

This chain connects TRBV10-3 to TRBJ2-3, with a tentative D call TRBD2 (6 bases). The germline gives CDR1 ENHRY, CDR2 SYGVKD. The CDR3 is made up of 14 amino acids. V was shortened by 4 bases and J by 2 bases, with 10 bases between the two germline ends. CDR3 sequence reads: CAISGASATDTQYF. Here the CDR3 DNA reads TGTGCCATCAGTGGTGCTAGCGCCACAGATACGCAGTATTTT.

The rearrangement uses TRBV10-2 and TRBJ1-1; D is ambiguous. This CDR3 spans 14 amino acids. Trimming stripped 4 bases from V and 2 bases from J, with 11 bases between. Germline V gives CDR1 WSHSY, CDR2 SAAADI. CDR3 sequence (DNA): TGCGCCAGCAGTGGCGACACCCAAAACACTGAAGCTTTCTTT. Translated, it gives CASSGDTQNTEAFF.

V usage is TRBV2 and J usage is TRBJ1-2; the match to TRBD1 covers 7 bases. The CDR3 is 14 residues long. V gave up 4 bases and J gave up 6 bases; unmatched junction bases: 8. CDR1 and CDR2 from the germline V gene are SNHLY and FYNNEI. The CDR3 DNA reads as TGTGCCAGCAGTGGACAGGGCAGGGTCCATGGCTACACCTTC. Protein sequence: CASSGQGRVHGYTF.

This clonotype came up many times. The rearrangement joins TRBV25-1 to TRBJ2-7; a weak D match, TRBD1 (6 bases). Germline values: CDR1 MGHDK, CDR2 SYGVNS. The length of the CDR3 is 14 residues. Trimming shortened V by 7 bases and J by 3 bases, and 16 bases separated the two germline ends. The CDR3, as DNA: TGTGCCAGCACTCTCCCCGGGACACACTACGAGCAGTACTTC. Translating gives CASTLPGTHYEQYF.

The CDR3 region has the DNA TGTGCTAGAGAAGTGAAGACGGGTCATGGCTACACCTTC. Residues: CAREVKTGHGYTF. The chain employs TRBV24-1 and TRBJ1-2, with D uncertain. This CDR3 has 13 amino acids. The germline V gene encodes CDR1 KGHDR and CDR2 SFDVKD.

This clonotype was recorded at least ten times. The chain couples TRBV2 to TRBJ1-1; D remains ambiguous. The ends were cut back, 5 bases at V and 5 bases at J, with 15 bases in the middle. CDR1 and CDR2 (germline): SNHLY, FYNNEI. The CDR3 runs 14 residues. Here the CDR3 reads CASSKTTPWTEAFF. The CDR3 DNA is TGTGCCAGCAGTAAAACGACACCGTGGACTGAAGCTTTCTTT.